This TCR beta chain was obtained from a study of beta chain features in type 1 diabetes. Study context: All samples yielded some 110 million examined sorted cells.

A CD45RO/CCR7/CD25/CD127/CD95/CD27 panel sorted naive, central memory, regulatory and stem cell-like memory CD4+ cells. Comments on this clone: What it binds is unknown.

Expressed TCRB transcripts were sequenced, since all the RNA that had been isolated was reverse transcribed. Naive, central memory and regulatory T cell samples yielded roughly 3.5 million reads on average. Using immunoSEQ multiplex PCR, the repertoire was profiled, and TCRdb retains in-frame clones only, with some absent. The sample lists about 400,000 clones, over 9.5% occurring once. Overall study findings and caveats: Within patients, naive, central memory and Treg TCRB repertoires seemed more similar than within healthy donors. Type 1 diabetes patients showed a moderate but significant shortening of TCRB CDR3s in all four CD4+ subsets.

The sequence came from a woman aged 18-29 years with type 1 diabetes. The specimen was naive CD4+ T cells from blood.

The CDR3 coding sequence is TGTGCCAGCAGTGTACTAGCGGGAGGTTCAGATACGCAGTATTTT. Its protein product is CASSVLAGGSDTQYF. V and J are TRBV2 and TRBJ2-3; TRBD2 matches 12 bases. Germline V gene sequence: CDR1 SNHLY, CDR2 FYNNEI. V lost 4 bases, J lost 4 bases, and 3 bases stayed unmatched. This CDR3 is built from 15 residues.